A single sample gave rise to the 13 T cell receptor beta chains below, sequenced in a study of T cell repertoires and HLA-DP antigens. Clones were sequenced by immunoSEQ multiplex PCR, and TCRdb holds only the in-frame ones, with some missing. The repertoire holds 75,000 to 90,000 clones, with approximately 86% as singletons. The antigens these receptors bind are not known. The sample was CD4+ T cells from PBMCs. These receptor sequences come from a man aged 50 to 60 in good health and CMV-seronegative.

The chain carries TRBV9 and TRBJ2-2; D unresolved. The V and J ends lost 4 bases and 3 bases respectively, with 10 bases between them. In germline, CDR1 is SGDLS, CDR2 YYNGEE. The CDR3 contains 14 residues. The CDR3 DNA sequence: TGTGCCAGCAGCAGATTTCCAGACACCGGGGAGCTGTTTTTT. Protein sequence: CASSRFPDTGELFF.

This chain links TRBV2 with TRBJ2-5; D not resolved. The CDR3 contains 11 residues. The germline V gene has CDR1 SNHLY and CDR2 FYNNEI. The V and J ends lost 6 bases and 2 bases respectively, with 4 bases between them. CDR3 region: CASSPQETQYF. The DNA for the CDR3 is TGTGCCAGCAGCCCGCAAGAGACCCAGTACTTC.

This chain joins TRBV6-5 and TRBJ1-2, with D unresolved. The CDR3 covers 13 residues. Trimming stripped 6 bases from V and 7 bases from J, with 15 bases between. Per the germline V gene, CDR1 is MNHEY and CDR2 is SVGAGI. The CDR3 DNA reads as TGTGCCAGCAGACACCTTACGGGATTTGGCTACACCTTC. This gives the protein CASRHLTGFGYTF.

This clone was counted between two and nine times. The chain recombines TRBV10-3 with TRBJ1-1; D perhaps matches TRBD1 (6 bases). The CDR3 extends over 13 amino acids. Germline V gene sequence: CDR1 ENHRY, CDR2 SYGVKD. Between the trimmed V and J ends, which lost 11 bases and 2 bases, there was a span of 15 bases. The CDR3 DNA reads TGTGCCTCTTGGGACACCCAAAACACTGAAGCTTTCTTT. It translates to CASWDTQNTEAFF.

The CDR3 region has the DNA TGTGCCAGCTCACCCACGTCGAGTATTGGAAACACCATATATTTT. Protein: CASSPTSSIGNTIYF. This rearrangement joins TRBV18 to TRBJ1-3; no firm D call. Trimming took off 3 bases at V and 3 bases at J, with 12 bases between the two ends. The CDR3 extends over 15 amino acids. CDR1 is KGHSH, CDR2 LQKENI, per germline. The whole variable domain, remainder taken from reference TRBV18 and TRBJ1-3, is NAGVMQNPRHLVRRRGQEARLRCSPMKGHSHVYWYRQLPEEGLKFMVYLQKENIIDESGMPKERFSAEFPKEGPSILRIQQVVRGDSAAYFCASSPTSSIGNTIYFGEGSWLTVV.

The CDR3 reads CASSPGTGYREQFF. CDR3 nucleotide sequence: TGTGCCAGCAGCCCGGGTACAGGTTATCGTGAGCAGTTCTTC. The chain joins TRBV14 to TRBJ2-1; a weak D match, TRBD1 (5 bases). The CDR3 runs 14 residues. The germline V gene has CDR1 SGHDN and CDR2 FVKESK. The ends were cut back, 4 bases at V and 9 bases at J, with 16 bases in the middle.

The V and J genes are TRBV6-6 and TRBJ2-3; 13 nucleotides match TRBD2. The CDR3 extends over 15 amino acids. V was clipped by 4 bases and J by 4 bases; unmatched bases: 2. Germline-derived CDR1 and CDR2 are MNHNY and SVGAGI (reference sequence). CDR3 amino acids: CASSSGLAGPDTQYF. The CDR3 nucleotides are TGTGCCAGCAGTTCGGGACTAGCGGGGCCAGATACGCAGTATTTT.

The genes are TRBV19 and TRBJ1-1; unclear D gene. The ends were cut back, 3 bases at V and 1 base at J, with 12 bases in the middle. The CDR3 extends over 15 amino acids. Germline-derived CDR1 and CDR2 are LNHDA and SQIVND (reference sequence). The CDR3 nucleotides read TGTGCCAGTAGTATTTACGCGTCCCAGAACACTGAAGCTTTCTTT. This sequence encodes CASSIYASQNTEAFF.

This chain links TRBV28 with TRBJ2-6; TRBD2 might be the D (5 bases). Germline V CDR1 and CDR2: MDHEN, SYDVKM. The CDR3 sequence is 15 residues long. Trimming cost V 2 bases and J 4 bases, with 9 bases left between them. CDR3 coding DNA: TGTGCCAGCAGTTTAGAGGGTTACGGGGCCAACGTCCTGACTTTC. Encoded protein: CASSLEGYGANVLTF. The full variable domain, its missing parts supplied by reference TRBV28 and TRBJ2-6, is DVKVTQSSRYLVKRTGEKVFLECVQDMDHENMFWYRQDPGLGLRLIYFSYDVKMKEKGDIPEGYSVSREKKERFSLILESASTNQTSMYLCASSLEGYGANVLTFGAGSRLTVL.

The chain joins TRBV18 to TRBJ2-7, with D possibly called TRBD1 or TRBD2 (5 bases each). Germline-derived CDR1 and CDR2 are KGHSH and LQKENI. The V gene lost 2 bases and the J gene lost 6 bases, with 5 bases spanning the gap. The CDR3 spans 11 residues. In nucleotides, the CDR3 is TGTGCCAGCTCACCAGGGGGCGAGCAGTACTTC. Encoded protein: CASSPGGEQYF.

The rearrangement links TRBV4-3 to TRBJ2-3; TRBD2 matches at 8 bases. The CDR3 loop spans 15 amino acids. J gave up 3 bases and V 4 bases, and 6 bases lay outside the gene matches. Germline values: CDR1 LGHNA, CDR2 YSLEER. This CDR3 reads CASSPRGGSTDTQYF. The CDR3 nucleotides are TGCGCCAGCAGCCCACGGGGGGGATCGACAGATACGCAGTATTTT.

The chain carries TRBV25-1 and TRBJ1-1; 8 nucleotides match TRBD1. Germline CDR1 MGHDK, CDR2 SYGVNS. CDR3 length: 14 amino acids. Trimming at V came to 6 bases and at J to 4 bases, leaving 7 bases not matched to a gene. CDR3 in DNA: TGTGCCAGCAGACCTCAGGGGGCGGGCACTGAAGCTTTCTTT. As protein: CASRPQGAGTEAFF.

The rearrangement links TRBV7-7 to TRBJ2-3; D is unresolved. Germline assignment: CDR1 SSHAT and CDR2 FNYEAQ (reference sequence). The CDR3 covers 14 residues. CDR3: CATTLGPSIDTQYF. As DNA, the CDR3 is TGTGCTACCACCCTGGGCCCAAGTATAGATACGCAGTATTTT.